This T cell receptor beta chain comes out of a study of shared clonotypes between healthy human individuals. Study-wide results and limits: Deeper or shallower sequencing was expected to change how clonotypes are shared among donors. Having only a few donors restricted how much genetic and exposure-history diversity was captured.

Notes on this clone: Its antigen is unidentified. This same CDR3 is encoded by further DNA sequences in the sample.

The CDR3 loop spans 15 amino acids. The germline gives CDR1 MNHNS, CDR2 SASEGT. J was trimmed by 4 bases and V by 6 bases; bases with no gene match: 4. The table came from immunoSEQ multiplex PCR; TCRdb's copy has only in-frame clones and leaves some out. Among fewer than 500,000 clones listed, nearly 80% were seen once. The receptor's source is a woman aged 35 to 49 in good health. Some clones in this sample may be carry-over from other donors' samples. Material: PBMCs. The V gene is TRBV6-1, the J gene TRBJ2-1; 12 bases are shared with TRBD2. The CDR3 loop reads CASSETSGSYNEQFF. CDR3 nucleotides: TGTGCCAGCAGCGAGACTAGCGGGAGTTACAATGAGCAGTTCTTC.